What follows describes a single T cell receptor (beta chain). Antigen unknown. These data belong to a study of cytomegalovirus exposure and HLA in healthy donors. The V gene's germline CDR1 is LNHDA and CDR2 SQIVND (reference sequence). V gave up 5 bases and J gave up 5 bases; unmatched junction bases: 6. The CDR3 is made up of 15 amino acids. Overall study findings and caveats: An observed cluster of highly shared sequence variants was recorded as a likely sequencing artifact. It was assumed in the presence/absence analyses that sequencing depth was roughly uniform across donors. A later examination showed that TCR association rates differed by HLA locus, with DRB1 most and HLA-C fewest.

Primers for the PCR totalled 60 Vbeta and 13 Jbeta. The table came from immunoSEQ multiplex PCR; TCRdb's copy has only in-frame clones and leaves some out. The sample shows about 59,000 clones, about four fifths of them seen only once. The rearrangement joins TRBV19 to TRBJ2-2; the match to TRBD1 covers 9 bases. Material for sequencing was PBMCs. The sequence derives from a man aged 25-45 years in good health and CMV-seropositive. The CDR3 coding sequence is TGTGCCAGTAGTTGGGGACAGGGAGGGACCGGGGAGCTGTTTTTT. It yields the protein CASSWGQGGTGELFF. The full variable domain, in which reference TRBV19 and TRBJ2-2 provide the parts outside the CDR3, is DGGITQSPKYLFRKEGQNVTLSCEQNLNHDAMYWYRQDPGQGLRLIYYSQIVNDFQKGDIAEGYSVSREKKESFPLTVTSAQKNPTAFYLCASSWGQGGTGELFFGEGSRLTVL.